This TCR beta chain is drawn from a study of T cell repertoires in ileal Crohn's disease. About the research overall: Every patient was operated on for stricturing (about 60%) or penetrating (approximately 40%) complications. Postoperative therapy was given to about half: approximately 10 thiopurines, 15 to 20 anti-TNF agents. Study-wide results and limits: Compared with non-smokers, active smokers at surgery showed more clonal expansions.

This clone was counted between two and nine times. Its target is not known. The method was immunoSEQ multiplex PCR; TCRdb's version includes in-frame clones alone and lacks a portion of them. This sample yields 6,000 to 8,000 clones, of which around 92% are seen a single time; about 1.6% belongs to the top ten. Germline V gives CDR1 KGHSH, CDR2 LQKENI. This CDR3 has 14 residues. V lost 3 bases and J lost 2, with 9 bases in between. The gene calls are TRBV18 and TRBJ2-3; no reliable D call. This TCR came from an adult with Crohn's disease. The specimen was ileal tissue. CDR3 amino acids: CASSPLETTDTQYF. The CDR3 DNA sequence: TGTGCCAGCTCACCGCTGGAGACCACAGATACGCAGTATTTT.